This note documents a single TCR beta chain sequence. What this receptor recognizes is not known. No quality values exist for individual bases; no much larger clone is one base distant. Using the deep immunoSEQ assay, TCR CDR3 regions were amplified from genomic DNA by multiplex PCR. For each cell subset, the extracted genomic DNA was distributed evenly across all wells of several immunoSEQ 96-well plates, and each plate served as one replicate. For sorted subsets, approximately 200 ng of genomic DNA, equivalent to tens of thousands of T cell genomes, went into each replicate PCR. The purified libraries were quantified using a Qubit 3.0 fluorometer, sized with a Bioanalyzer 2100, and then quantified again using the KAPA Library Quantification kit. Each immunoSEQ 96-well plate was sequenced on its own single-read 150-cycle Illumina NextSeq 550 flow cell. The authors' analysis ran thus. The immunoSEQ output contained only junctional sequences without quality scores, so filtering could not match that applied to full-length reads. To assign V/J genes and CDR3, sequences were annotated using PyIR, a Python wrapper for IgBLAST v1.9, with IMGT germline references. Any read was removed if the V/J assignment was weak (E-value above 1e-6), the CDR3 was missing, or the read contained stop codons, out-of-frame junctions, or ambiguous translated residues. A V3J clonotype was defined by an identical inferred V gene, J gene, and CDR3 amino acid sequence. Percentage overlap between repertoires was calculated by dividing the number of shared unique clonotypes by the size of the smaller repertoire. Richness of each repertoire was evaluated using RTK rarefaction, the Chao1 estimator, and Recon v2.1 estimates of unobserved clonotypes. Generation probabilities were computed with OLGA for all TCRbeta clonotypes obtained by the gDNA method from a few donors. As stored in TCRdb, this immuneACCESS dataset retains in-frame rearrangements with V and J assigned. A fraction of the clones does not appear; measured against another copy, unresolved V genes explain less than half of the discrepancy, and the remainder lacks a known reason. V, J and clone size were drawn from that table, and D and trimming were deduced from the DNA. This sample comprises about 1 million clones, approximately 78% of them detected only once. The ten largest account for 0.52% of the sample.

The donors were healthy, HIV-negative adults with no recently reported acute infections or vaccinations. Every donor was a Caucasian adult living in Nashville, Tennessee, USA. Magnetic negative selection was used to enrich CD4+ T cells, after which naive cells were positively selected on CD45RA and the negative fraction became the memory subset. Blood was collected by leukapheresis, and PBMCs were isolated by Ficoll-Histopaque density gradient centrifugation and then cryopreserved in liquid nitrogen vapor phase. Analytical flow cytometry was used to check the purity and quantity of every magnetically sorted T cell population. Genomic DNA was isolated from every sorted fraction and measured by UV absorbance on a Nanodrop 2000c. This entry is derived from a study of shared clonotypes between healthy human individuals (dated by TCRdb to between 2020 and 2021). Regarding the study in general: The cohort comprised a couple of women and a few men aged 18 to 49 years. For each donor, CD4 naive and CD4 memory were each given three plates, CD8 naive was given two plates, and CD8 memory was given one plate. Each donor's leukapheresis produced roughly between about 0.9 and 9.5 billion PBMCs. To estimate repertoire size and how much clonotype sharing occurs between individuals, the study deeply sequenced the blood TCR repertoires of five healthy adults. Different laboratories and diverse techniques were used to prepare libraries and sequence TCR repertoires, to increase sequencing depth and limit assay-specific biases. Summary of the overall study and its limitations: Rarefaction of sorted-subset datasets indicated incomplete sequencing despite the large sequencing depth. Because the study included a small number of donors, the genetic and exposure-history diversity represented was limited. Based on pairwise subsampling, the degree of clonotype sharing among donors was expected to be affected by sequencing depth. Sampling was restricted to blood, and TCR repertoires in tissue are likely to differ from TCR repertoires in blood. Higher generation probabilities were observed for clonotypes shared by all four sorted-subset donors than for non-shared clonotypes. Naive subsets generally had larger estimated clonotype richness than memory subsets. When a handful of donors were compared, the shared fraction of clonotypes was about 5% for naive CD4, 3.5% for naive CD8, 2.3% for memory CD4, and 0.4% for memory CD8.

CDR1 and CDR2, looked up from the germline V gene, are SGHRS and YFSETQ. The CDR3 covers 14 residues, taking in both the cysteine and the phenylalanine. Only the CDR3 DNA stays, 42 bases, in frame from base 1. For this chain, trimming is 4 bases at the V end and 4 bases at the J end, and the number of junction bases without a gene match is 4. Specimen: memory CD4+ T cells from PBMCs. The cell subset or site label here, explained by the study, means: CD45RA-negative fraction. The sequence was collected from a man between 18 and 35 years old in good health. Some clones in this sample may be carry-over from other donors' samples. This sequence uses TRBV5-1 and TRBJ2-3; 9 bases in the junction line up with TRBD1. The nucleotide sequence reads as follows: TGCGCCAGCAGCGACGGACAGGGGTCAGATACGCAGTATTTT. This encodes CASSDGQGSDTQYF.